One sample yielded the 7 T cell receptor beta chains listed below, sequenced in a study of blood T cells in healthy people across ages. Primers used in a second PCR of about 7 to 12 cycles were a sample-barcoded 5' primer and a J-beta primer mix. A single record per CDR3 protein comes from TCRdb applying MiXCR to the 5' RACE reads. This table holds 600,000 to 850,000 distinct CDR3 sequences, approximately 25% found once. Another study also made use of these data, one on T cells of mothers and their children.

Sequencing input: blood. All receptors come from a boy between 10 and 17 years old in good health.

The genes are TRBV4-3 and TRBJ1-1; perhaps TRBD1 as D (6 bases). This CDR3 is built from 14 residues. In germline, CDR1 is LGHNA, CDR2 YSLEER. V lost 1 base to trimming and J lost 5 bases, with 11 bases between them. The CDR3 DNA reads TGCGCCAGCAGCCAAGCTACAGGGTTTACTGAAGCTTTCTTT. It is translated as CASSQATGFTEAFF.

The chain links TRBV10-2 to TRBJ1-2; D remains unclear. The germline CDR1 and CDR2 sequences are WSHSY and SAAADI. V gave up 0 bases and J gave up 2 bases, with 13 bases separating them. The CDR3 has 16 residues. The CDR3 region is CASSESTVGGNYGYTF. CDR3 coding DNA: TGCGCCAGCAGTGAGTCCACCGTCGGAGGGAACTATGGCTACACCTTC.

Only a few counts were recorded for this clonotype. The J gene is TRBJ2-4, the V gene TRBV28, with D maybe TRBD1 (8 bases). With 7 bases removed from V and 0 bases from J, the gap between germline ends came to 19 bases. The CDR3 is 17 residues long. From germline, CDR1 is MDHEN and CDR2 SYDVKM. The CDR3 sequence: CASTGGTGNLAKNIQYF. The CDR3 DNA follows: TGTGCCAGCACCGGGGGGACAGGAAACCTAGCCAAAAACATTCAGTACTTC.

This rearrangement joins TRBV29-1 to TRBJ2-5; 12 bases are a match to TRBD1. The V and J ends lost 1 base and 5 bases, in that order; junction bases with no gene match: 8. The germline CDR1 and CDR2 sequences are SQVTM and ANQGSEA. The CDR3 has 16 residues. CDR3 DNA: TGCAGCGTTGAAGGGGCGGTGGGACAGGGGGCTGAGACCCAGTACTTC. It translates to CSVEGAVGQGAETQYF. The variable domain in full, with the rest retrieved from reference TRBV29-1 and TRBJ2-5, is SAVISQKPSRDICQRGTSLTIQCQVDSQVTMMFWYRQQPGQSLTLIATANQGSEATYESGFVIDKFPISRPNLTFSTLTVSNMSPEDSSIYLCSVEGAVGQGAETQYFGPGTRLLVL.

This chain connects TRBV7-2 to TRBJ1-2; D is possibly TRBD1 (5 bases). Trimming left V 5 bases short and J 6 bases short, with 16 bases between. The length of the CDR3 is 14 residues. From germline, CDR1 is SGHTA and CDR2 FQGNSA. The CDR3 DNA follows: TGTGCCAGCAGCCCCCAGCCCACGGGGGATGGCTACACCTTC. It encodes CASSPQPTGDGYTF.

The rearrangement uses TRBV6-2 or TRBV6-3 and TRBJ2-7; 13 nucleotides align to TRBD2. Per the germline V gene, CDR1 is MNHEY and CDR2 is SVGEGT. The V and J ends lost 8 bases and 3 bases, in that order; junction bases with no gene match: 4. This CDR3 has 14 residues. CDR3 bases: TGTGCCAGCGGGGGGACTAGCGGGATCTACGAGCAGTACTTC. This sequence encodes CASGGTSGIYEQYF.

The rearrangement joins TRBV12-5 to TRBJ2-7; maybe TRBD2 (6 bases). There are 21 residues in the CDR3. V lost 0 bases and J lost 5, with 32 bases in between. Germline assignment: CDR1 LGHNT and CDR2 FRNRAP. CDR3: CASGLVLQDGFFSGGPNEQYF. Here the CDR3 DNA reads TGTGCTAGTGGTTTGGTACTGCAAGACGGATTCTTTTCAGGAGGGCCGAACGAGCAGTACTTC.